The T cell receptor (beta chain) described here comes from a study of tumor-infiltrating lymphocytes in primary liver carcinoma. Of note for this clonotype: One end of the junction is discordant with germline, which a read error may explain.

The input was approximately 500 ng total RNA; TCR beta cDNA was made from it with a constant-region primer. What produced the TCR beta libraries was three nested multiplex PCR rounds using slightly modified ARM-PCR. TRBV1-TRBV30 forward and Cbeta reverse primers drove the first two roughly 10-cycle rounds. One entry per CDR3 protein, called by TCRdb with MiXCR from the multiplex PCR reads. The table has roughly 100,000 distinct CDR3 sequences, roughly 85% seen once. Co-extracting RNA and DNA was done with 20-30 mg of unsorted bulk tissue as input. The CDR3 sequence is 14 residues long. CDR1 is SGHAT and CDR2 is FQNNGV in the germline V gene.

The chain combines TRBV11-2 with TRBJ2-7; D is unresolved. Sequencing used liver tumor tissue from sampling region 3. Subset in this sample: tumor region T3, left-lateral pole. The origin of this receptor is a man aged 40-49 years with primary liver carcinoma and hepatitis B virus infection. CDR3 DNA sequence: TGTACCAGCAGCTCTGGACGGCTCTCCTACGAGCAGTACTTC. Protein product: CTSSSGRLSYEQYF. Drawing the rest from reference TRBV11-2 and TRBJ2-7, the complete variable domain is EAGVAQSPRYKIIEKRQSVAFWCNPISGHATLYWYQQILGQGPKLLIQFQNNGVVDDSQLPKDRFSAERLKGVDSTLKIQPAKLEDSAVYLCTSSSGRLSYEQYFGPGTRLTVT.